Listed below are T cell receptor beta chains from one sample, sequenced in a study of T cell repertoires in cytomegalovirus infection. TCRdb recomputed calls from the reads with MiXCR, one row per CDR3 protein. The sample lists about 330,000 distinct CDR3 sequences; more than 8% were seen once. The sample was PBMCs. These receptors all come from a human donor in good health (CMV status not recorded). Some clones in this sample may be carry-over from other donors' samples. CDR3s include the opening cysteine and the closing phenylalanine or tryptophan. Each record gives: V gene, clone size, J gene, D gene, CDR3 protein, CDR3 DNA. D genes are given only for firm matches. Only part of the rows carry a size: once, few, many, or a class if the clone is expanded.

>TRBV6-1|many|TRBJ2-7|.
CASSPGVIPGEQYF
TGTGCCAGCAGCCCCGGAGTGATTCCTGGCGAGCAGTACTTC
>TRBV12-3/TRBV12-4|.|TRBJ1-5|TRBD1
CASRDRGMNQPQHF
TGTGCCAGCAGGGACAGGGGGATGAATCAGCCCCAGCATTTT
>TRBV7-8|few|TRBJ1-4|TRBD1
CASSSAAGGYNEKLFF
TGTGCCAGCAGCTCAGCCGCAGGGGGTTATAATGAAAAACTGTTTTTT
>TRBV12-3/TRBV12-4|.|TRBJ2-7|TRBD1
CASNHPGDRGLEQYF
TGTGCCAGCAATCACCCGGGGGACAGGGGGCTAGAGCAGTACTTC
>TRBV6-2/TRBV6-3|.|TRBJ2-5|.
CASSPGGAPWETQYF
TGTGCCAGCAGTCCCGGAGGAGCACCCTGGGAGACCCAGTACTTC
>TRBV7-6|few|TRBJ1-2|.
CASSRDSGEGNGYTF
TGTGCCAGCAGCCGGGACTCGGGGGAGGGGAATGGCTACACCTTC
>TRBV5-6|few|TRBJ1-5|.
CASSSLQDGNQPQHF
TGTGCCAGCAGCTCCCTGCAGGACGGGAATCAGCCCCAGCATTTT
>TRBV5-6|few|TRBJ2-7|.
CASTPTGRGTYEQYF
TGTGCCAGCACTCCGACAGGCAGAGGGACCTACGAGCAGTACTTC
>TRBV25-1|few|TRBJ1-4|.
CASSEYPGRREKLFF
TGTGCCAGCAGTGAATATCCGGGACGAAGAGAAAAACTGTTTTTT
>TRBV28|many|TRBJ2-3|.
CASSEISGTSTDTQYF
TGTGCCAGCAGCGAAATATCAGGGACTAGCACAGATACGCAGTATTTT
>TRBV20-1|.|TRBJ1-2|.
CSAPPGSGGYTF
TGCAGTGCTCCGCCAGGGTCGGGAGGCTACACCTTC
>TRBV11-2|few|TRBJ1-1|.
CASSFPPGTEAFF
TGTGCCAGCAGCTTTCCCCCGGGAACTGAAGCTTTCTTT
>TRBV6-2/TRBV6-3|.|TRBJ1-4|.
CASSYFAGEKLFF
TGTGCCAGCAGTTACTTTGCAGGGGAAAAACTGTTTTTT
>TRBV12-3/TRBV12-4|many|TRBJ2-7|TRBD2
CASSGGGGRNEQYF
TGTGCCAGCAGCGGGGGGGGCGGGAGAAACGAGCAGTACTTC
>TRBV7-6|many|TRBJ2-6|TRBD2
CASSLVSGGATGANVLTF
TGTGCCAGCAGCTTAGTTAGCGGGGGGGCCACTGGGGCCAACGTCCTGACTTTC
>TRBV11-1|.|TRBJ2-3|.
CASSFSAGSTDTQYF
TGTGCCAGCAGCTTTTCCGCCGGAAGCACAGATACGCAGTATTTT
>TRBV7-2|many|TRBJ2-1|TRBD2
CASSLGVQGLAGGPSGQFF
TGTGCCAGCAGCTTAGGGGTACAGGGACTAGCGGGAGGGCCGAGCGGGCAGTTCTTC
>TRBV10-3|.|TRBJ1-2|TRBD1
CAISESGQAPNYGYTF
TGTGCCATCAGTGAGTCCGGACAGGCTCCTAACTATGGCTACACCTTC
>TRBV15|.|TRBJ2-5|.
CATSRAFVQVGGQETQYF
TGTGCCACCAGCAGAGCTTTCGTACAGGTGGGGGGTCAAGAGACCCAGTACTTC
>TRBV7-2|many|TRBJ2-1|.
CASARELTTGNEQFF
TGTGCCAGCGCGCGGGAACTGACGACTGGCAATGAGCAGTTCTTC
>TRBV12-3/TRBV12-4|many|TRBJ1-5|TRBD1
CASSPTHRQGNNQPQHF
TGTGCCAGCAGCCCGACCCACCGACAGGGGAACAATCAGCCCCAGCATTTT
>TRBV7-9|many|TRBJ1-1|TRBD1
CASSQGDRGRNTEAFF
TGTGCCAGCAGCCAAGGGGACAGGGGCAGGAACACTGAAGCTTTCTTT
>TRBV28|.|TRBJ1-6|.
CASSLWAQQGRHNSPLHF
TGTGCCAGCAGTTTATGGGCCCAACAGGGAAGGCATAATTCACCCCTCCACTTT
>TRBV18|.|TRBJ2-6|TRBD1
CASSPPRQGGANVLTF
TGTGCCAGCTCACCACCCCGACAGGGAGGGGCCAACGTCCTGACTTTC
>TRBV7-9|many|TRBJ2-3|TRBD2
CASSPGGLSTDTQYF
TGTGCCAGCAGCCCCGGGGGACTATCCACAGATACGCAGTATTTT